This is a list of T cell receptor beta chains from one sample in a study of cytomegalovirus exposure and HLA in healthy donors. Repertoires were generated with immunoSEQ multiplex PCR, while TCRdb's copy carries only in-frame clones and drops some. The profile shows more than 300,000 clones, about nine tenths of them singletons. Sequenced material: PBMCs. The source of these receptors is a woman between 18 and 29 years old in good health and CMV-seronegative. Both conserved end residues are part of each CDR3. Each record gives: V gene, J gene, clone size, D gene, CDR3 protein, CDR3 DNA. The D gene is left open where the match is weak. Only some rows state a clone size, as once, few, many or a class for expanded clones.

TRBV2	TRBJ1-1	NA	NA	CASSPRGIDTEAFF	TGTGCCAGCAGCCCAAGGGGGATCGACACTGAAGCTTTCTTT
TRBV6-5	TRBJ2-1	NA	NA	CASSYGAERRQFF	TGTGCCAGCAGTTACGGAGCGGAAAGGCGGCAGTTCTTC
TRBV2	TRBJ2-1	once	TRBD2	CASTQGTTGRGQFF	TGTGCCAGCACCCAAGGGACTACGGGACGGGGGCAGTTCTTC
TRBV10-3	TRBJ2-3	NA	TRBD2	CAIRQAGGTDTQYF	TGTGCCATCAGACAAGCGGGAGGCACAGATACGCAGTATTTT
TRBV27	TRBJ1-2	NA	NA	CASSLEGVLGYGYTF	TGTGCCAGCAGTTTAGAGGGGGTTCTTGGCTATGGCTACACCTTC
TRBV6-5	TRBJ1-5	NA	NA	CASSNAGFNQPQHF	TGTGCCAGCAGCAATGCAGGGTTCAATCAGCCCCAGCATTTT
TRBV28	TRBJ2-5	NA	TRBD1	CASSLAGDSQETQYF	TGTGCCAGCAGTTTGGCCGGGGACAGCCAAGAGACCCAGTACTTC
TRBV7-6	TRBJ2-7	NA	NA	CASSLGDSGEQYF	TGTGCCAGCAGCTTGGGAGACTCTGGCGAGCAGTACTTC
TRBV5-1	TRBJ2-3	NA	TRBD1	CASSLGRTGLTDTQYF	TGCGCCAGCAGCTTGGGTCGGACAGGACTCACAGATACGCAGTATTTT
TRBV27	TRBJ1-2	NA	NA	CASSSPDRPNYGYTF	TGTGCCAGCAGTTCCCCCGACAGGCCAAACTATGGCTACACCTTC
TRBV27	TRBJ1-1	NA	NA	CASRPIRGRGWDTEAFF	TGTGCCAGCAGGCCAATAAGGGGGAGGGGGTGGGACACTGAAGCTTTCTTT
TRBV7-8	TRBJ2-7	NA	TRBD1	CASSSTGVMYEQYF	TGTGCCAGCAGCTCGACAGGGGTTATGTACGAGCAGTACTTC
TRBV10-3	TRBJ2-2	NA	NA	CATTANTGELFF	TGTGCCACTACAGCGAACACCGGGGAGCTGTTTTTT
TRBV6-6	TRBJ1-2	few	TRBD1	CASSSTGVLYGYTF	TGTGCCAGCAGTTCTACAGGGGTCCTCTATGGCTACACCTTC
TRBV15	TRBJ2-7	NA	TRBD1	CATSTDLQGLHEQYF	TGTGCCACCAGCACAGACCTACAGGGGCTCCACGAGCAGTACTTC
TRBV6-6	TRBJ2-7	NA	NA	CASGRSVQGYEQYF	TGTGCCAGCGGTAGGTCTGTGCAGGGCTACGAGCAGTACTTC
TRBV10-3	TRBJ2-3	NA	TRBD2	CAISEAILAGVRGTDTQYF	TGTGCCATCAGTGAGGCAATCCTAGCGGGAGTGAGGGGGACAGATACGCAGTATTTT
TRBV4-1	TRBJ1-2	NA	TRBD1	CASSVPGQGRGYTF	TGCGCCAGCAGCGTCCCGGGACAGGGGAGGGGCTACACCTTC
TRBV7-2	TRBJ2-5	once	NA	CASSPRGGGRSLETQYF	TGTGCCAGCAGCCCGCGAGGGGGCGGGAGGTCGTTGGAGACCCAGTACTTC
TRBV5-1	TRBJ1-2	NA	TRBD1	CASSLLQGMEGYTF	TGCGCCAGCAGCCTCCTACAGGGGATGGAGGGCTACACCTTC
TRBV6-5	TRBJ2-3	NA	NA	CASSYSKGTDTQYF	TGTGCCAGCAGTTACTCGAAGGGGACAGATACGCAGTATTTT
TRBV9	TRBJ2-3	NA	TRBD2	CASSVVGGSLTDTQYF	TGTGCCAGCAGCGTAGTGGGCGGGAGCCTCACAGATACGCAGTATTTT
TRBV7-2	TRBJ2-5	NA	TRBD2	CASSPGTSGAPFQETQYF	TGTGCCAGCAGCCCCGGGACTAGCGGGGCCCCATTCCAAGAGACCCAGTACTTC
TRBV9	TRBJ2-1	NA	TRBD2	CASSPSGNYNEQFF	TGTGCCAGCAGTCCAAGCGGGAACTACAATGAGCAGTTCTTC
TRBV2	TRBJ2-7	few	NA	CARGQQPYEQYF	TGTGCCCGAGGACAGCAACCTTACGAGCAGTACTTC
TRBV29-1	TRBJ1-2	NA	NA	CSVDVDNNYGYTF	TGCAGCGTTGACGTGGACAACAACTATGGCTACACCTTC
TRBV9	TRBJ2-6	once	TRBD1	CASSVAMRVGQGTGANVLTF	TGTGCCAGCAGCGTAGCTATGAGGGTCGGACAGGGAACCGGGGCCAACGTCCTGACTTTC
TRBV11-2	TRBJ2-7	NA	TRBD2	CASSLGWASGGATYEQYF	TGTGCCAGCAGCTTAGGGTGGGCTAGCGGGGGTGCAACCTACGAGCAGTACTTC
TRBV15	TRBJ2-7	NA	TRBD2	CATSRDKGTSGNYEQYF	TGTGCCACCAGCAGAGATAAGGGGACTAGCGGGAATTACGAGCAGTACTTC